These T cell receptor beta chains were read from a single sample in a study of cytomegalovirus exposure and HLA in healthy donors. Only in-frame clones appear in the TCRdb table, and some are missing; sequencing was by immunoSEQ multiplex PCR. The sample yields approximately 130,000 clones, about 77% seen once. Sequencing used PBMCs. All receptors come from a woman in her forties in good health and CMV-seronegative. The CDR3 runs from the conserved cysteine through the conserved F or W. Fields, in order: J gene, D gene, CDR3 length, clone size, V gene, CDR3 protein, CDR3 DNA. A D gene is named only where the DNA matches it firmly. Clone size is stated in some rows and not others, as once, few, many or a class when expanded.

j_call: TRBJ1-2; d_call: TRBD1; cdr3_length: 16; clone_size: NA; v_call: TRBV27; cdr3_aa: CASSLSWDRGEGGYTF; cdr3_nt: TGTGCCAGCAGTTTATCCTGGGACAGGGGGGAAGGTGGCTACACCTTC
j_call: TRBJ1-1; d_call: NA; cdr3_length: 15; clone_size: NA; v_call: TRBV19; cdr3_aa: CASSIGPRLNTEAFF; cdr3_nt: TGTGCCAGTAGTATTGGTCCGAGATTGAACACTGAAGCTTTCTTT
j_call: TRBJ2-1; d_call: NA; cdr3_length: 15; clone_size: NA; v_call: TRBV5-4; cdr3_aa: CASSLAGTPYNEQFF; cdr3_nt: TGTGCCAGCAGCTTGGCGGGGACACCATACAATGAGCAGTTCTTC
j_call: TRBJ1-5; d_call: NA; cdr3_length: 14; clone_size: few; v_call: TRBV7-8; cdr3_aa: CASSLHRDNQPQHF; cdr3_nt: TGTGCCAGCAGCCTTCACAGGGACAATCAGCCCCAGCATTTT
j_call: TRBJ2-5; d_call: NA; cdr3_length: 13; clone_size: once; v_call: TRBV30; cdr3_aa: CACDRDSQETQYF; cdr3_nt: TGTGCCTGTGACAGGGACTCCCAAGAGACCCAGTACTTC
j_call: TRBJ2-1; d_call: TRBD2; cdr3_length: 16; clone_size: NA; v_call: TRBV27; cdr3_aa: CASSPKLAGGSLYRFF; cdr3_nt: TGTGCCAGCAGCCCCAAACTAGCGGGGGGGTCTTTATATCGGTTCTTC
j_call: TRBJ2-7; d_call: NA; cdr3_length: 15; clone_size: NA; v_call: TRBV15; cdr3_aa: CATSENRVLKGEQYF; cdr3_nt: TGTGCCACCAGCGAAAACAGGGTGCTTAAAGGGGAGCAGTACTTC
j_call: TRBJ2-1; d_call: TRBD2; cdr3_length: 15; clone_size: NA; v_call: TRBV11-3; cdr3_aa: CASSLDSGGPGEQFF; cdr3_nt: TGTGCCAGCAGCTTAGATAGCGGGGGGCCGGGTGAGCAGTTCTTC
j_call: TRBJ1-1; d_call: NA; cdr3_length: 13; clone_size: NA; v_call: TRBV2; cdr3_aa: CASRGHPNTEAFF; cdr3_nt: TGTGCCAGCAGGGGACACCCGAACACTGAAGCTTTCTTT
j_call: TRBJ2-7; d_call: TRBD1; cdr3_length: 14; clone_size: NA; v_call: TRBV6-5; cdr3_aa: CASSRQGINYEQYF; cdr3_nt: TGTGCCAGCAGTAGACAGGGGATAAACTACGAGCAGTACTTC
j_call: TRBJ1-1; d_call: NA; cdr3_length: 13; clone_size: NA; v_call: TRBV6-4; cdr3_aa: CASSGQGNTEAFF; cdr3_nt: TGTGCCAGCAGTGGCCAGGGAAACACTGAAGCTTTCTTT
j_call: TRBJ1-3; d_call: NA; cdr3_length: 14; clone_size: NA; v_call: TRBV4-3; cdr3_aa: CASSPLFSGNTIYF; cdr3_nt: TGCGCCAGCAGCCCGTTATTCTCTGGAAACACCATATATTTT
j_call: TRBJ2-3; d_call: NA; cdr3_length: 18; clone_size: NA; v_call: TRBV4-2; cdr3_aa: CASSQVGGGKTLPDTQYF; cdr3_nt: TGTGCCAGCAGCCAAGTTGGGGGGGGCAAGACTTTACCGGATACGCAGTATTTT
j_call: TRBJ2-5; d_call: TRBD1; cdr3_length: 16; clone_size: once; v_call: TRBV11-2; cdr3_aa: CASSLYGDRAQETQYF; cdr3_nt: TGTGCCAGCAGCTTATACGGGGACAGGGCGCAAGAGACCCAGTACTTC
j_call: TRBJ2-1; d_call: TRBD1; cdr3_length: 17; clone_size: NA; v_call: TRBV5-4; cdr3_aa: CASSPYSGTGSYNEQFF; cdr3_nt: TGTGCCAGCAGCCCTTATTCCGGGACAGGGTCCTACAATGAGCAGTTCTTC
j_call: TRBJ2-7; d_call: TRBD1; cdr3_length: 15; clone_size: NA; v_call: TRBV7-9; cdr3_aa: CASSSLVQGGYEQYF; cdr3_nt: TGTGCCAGCAGCTCACTGGTACAGGGGGGCTACGAGCAGTACTTC
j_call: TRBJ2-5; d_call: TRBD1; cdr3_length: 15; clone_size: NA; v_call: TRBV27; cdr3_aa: CASSETGTARETQYF; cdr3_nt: TGTGCCAGCAGTGAGACTGGGACAGCACGGGAGACCCAGTACTTC
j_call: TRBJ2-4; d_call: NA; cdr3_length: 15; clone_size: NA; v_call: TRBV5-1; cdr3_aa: CASSTGQLAKNIQYF; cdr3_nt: TGCGCCAGCAGCACAGGACAACTAGCCAAAAACATTCAGTACTTC
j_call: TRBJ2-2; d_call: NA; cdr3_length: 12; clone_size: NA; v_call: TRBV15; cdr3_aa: CATSRDSGELFF; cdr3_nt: TGTGCCACCAGCAGAGATTCTGGGGAGCTGTTTTTT
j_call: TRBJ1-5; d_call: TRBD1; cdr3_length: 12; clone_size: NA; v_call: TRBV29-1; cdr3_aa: CSVGAGGQPQHF; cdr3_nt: TGCAGCGTTGGGGCAGGGGGTCAGCCCCAGCATTTT
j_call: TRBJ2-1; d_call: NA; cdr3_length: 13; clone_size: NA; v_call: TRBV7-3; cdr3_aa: CASSLTEAGEQFF; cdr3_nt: TGTGCCAGCAGCTTAACGGAAGCAGGTGAGCAGTTCTTC
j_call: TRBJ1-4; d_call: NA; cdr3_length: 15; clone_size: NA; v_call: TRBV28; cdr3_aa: CASSLGRATNEKLFF; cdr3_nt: TGTGCCAGCAGTTTGGGCAGGGCAACTAATGAAAAACTGTTTTTT
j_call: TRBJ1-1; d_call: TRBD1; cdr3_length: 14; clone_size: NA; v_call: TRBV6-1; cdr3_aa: CASSEPGQSDEAFF; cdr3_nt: TGTGCCAGCAGTGAACCGGGACAGTCTGATGAAGCTTTCTTT
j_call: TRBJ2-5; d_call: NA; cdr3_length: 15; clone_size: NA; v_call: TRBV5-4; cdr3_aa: CASSLAAGYEETQYF; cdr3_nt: TGTGCCAGCAGCTTGGCCGCGGGTTACGAAGAGACCCAGTACTTC
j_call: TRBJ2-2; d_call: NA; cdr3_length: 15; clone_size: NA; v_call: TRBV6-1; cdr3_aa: CASSEVVREAGELFF; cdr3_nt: TGTGCCAGCAGTGAAGTCGTCAGGGAGGCCGGGGAGCTGTTTTTT
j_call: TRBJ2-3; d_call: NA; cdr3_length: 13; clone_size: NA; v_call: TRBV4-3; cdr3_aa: CASSQGRVDTQYF; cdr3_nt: TGCGCCAGCAGCCAAGGTCGGGTAGATACGCAGTATTTT
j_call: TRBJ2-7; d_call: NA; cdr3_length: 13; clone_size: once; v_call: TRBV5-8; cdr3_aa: CASSLVFLGAADF; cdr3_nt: TGTGCCAGCAGCTTGGTTTTCTTGGGAGCAGCAGACTTC
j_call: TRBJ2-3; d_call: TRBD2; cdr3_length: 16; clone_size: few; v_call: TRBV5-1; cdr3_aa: CASSLRGTSRQDTQYF; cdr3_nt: TGCGCCAGCAGCTTGCGTGGGACTAGTCGACAAGATACGCAGTATTTT
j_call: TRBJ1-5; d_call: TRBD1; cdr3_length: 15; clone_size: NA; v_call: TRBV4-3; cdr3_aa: CASSLSGQGHQPQHF; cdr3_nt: TGCGCCAGCAGCCTCTCGGGACAGGGACATCAGCCCCAGCATTTT
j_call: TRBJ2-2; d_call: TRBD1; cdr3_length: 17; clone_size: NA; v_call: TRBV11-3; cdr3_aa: CASSSGDRAMDTGELFF; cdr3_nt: TGTGCCAGCAGCTCCGGGGACAGGGCAATGGACACCGGGGAGCTGTTTTTT
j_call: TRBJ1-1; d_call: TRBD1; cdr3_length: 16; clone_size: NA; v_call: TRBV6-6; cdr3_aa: CASSYPLQGENTEAFF; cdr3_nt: TGTGCCAGCAGTTACCCGCTGCAGGGGGAGAACACTGAAGCTTTCTTT
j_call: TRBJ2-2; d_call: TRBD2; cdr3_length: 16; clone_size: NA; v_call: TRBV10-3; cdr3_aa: CAMRTGGSRNTGELFF; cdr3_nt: TGTGCCATGAGGACGGGGGGTAGTCGGAACACCGGGGAGCTGTTTTTT
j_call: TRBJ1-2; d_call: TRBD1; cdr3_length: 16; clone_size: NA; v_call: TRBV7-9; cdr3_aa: CASSLGSGGAAHGYTF; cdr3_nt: TGTGCCAGCAGCTTAGGTTCAGGGGGCGCGGCGCATGGCTACACCTTC
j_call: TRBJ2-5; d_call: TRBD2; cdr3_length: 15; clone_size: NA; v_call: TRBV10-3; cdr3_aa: CAISDRLAVQETQYF; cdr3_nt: TGTGCCATCAGTGACAGACTAGCGGTTCAAGAGACCCAGTACTTC
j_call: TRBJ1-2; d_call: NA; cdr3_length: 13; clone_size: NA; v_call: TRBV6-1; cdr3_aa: CASSEGAGVGYTF; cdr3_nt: TGTGCCAGCAGTGAAGGGGCAGGGGTAGGCTACACCTTC